This T cell receptor (beta chain) was found in a study of vaccination effects on CD4 cells after COVID-19. As for the study in general: Post-vaccine sampling occurred a median 72 days after the second dose. Study-wide results and limits: There was only 1 of 255 vaccine-induced clones in healthy vaccinees that cross-reacted with common cold coronaviruses.

Sequencing in the ViraFEST assay came after antigen-specific CD4+ T cells had been expanded with viral peptide pools, which were used to stimulate PBMC. When around 10 days of culture had elapsed, CD4+ T cells were isolated. Subjects were given two BNT162b2 or mRNA-1273 vaccine doses. Neither prior SARS-CoV-2 infection nor positive nucleocapsid antibodies were present in the vaccine recipients. Data came from immunoSEQ multiplex PCR; TCRdb stores just in-frame clones and leaves some out. This table has tens of thousands of clones, about 80% appearing once. As regards this clone: Its target is unknown.

Germline CDR1 and CDR2: SNHLY and FYNNEI. CDR3 length: 14 amino acids. Germline trimming cut 4 bases from V and 2 bases from J; bases unmatched to any gene: 3. The source was CD4+ T cells from PBMCs cultured with HCoV-229E spike peptides, collected after COVID-19 vaccination. The sequence was collected from a human donor who received a COVID-19 vaccine. J is TRBJ2-3 and V is TRBV2; 7 bases line up with TRBD2. The CDR3 coding sequence is TGTGCCAGCAGTGTAGGGAGGGTCACAGATACGCAGTATTTT. Amino acid sequence: CASSVGRVTDTQYF. Supplemented by reference TRBV2 and TRBJ2-3, the full variable domain reads EPEVTQTPSHQVTQMGQEVILRCVPISNHLYFYWYRQILGQKVEFLVSFYNNEISEKSEIFDDQFSVERPDGSNFTLKIRSTKLEDSAMYFCASSVGRVTDTQYFGPGTRLTVL.